Given below is one TCR beta chain in context. The data originate from a study of cytomegalovirus exposure and HLA in healthy donors. V was trimmed by 4 bases and J by 4 bases, leaving 20 bases between them. CDR1 is SGDLS, CDR2 YYNGEE, per germline. The CDR3 contains 17 residues. It was with 60 Vbeta and 13 Jbeta primers that the PCR ran. The authors' processing: A later analysis counted about 80 million unique TCR beta chains, around 11 million shared. Some clones are missing from TCRdb's copy, which holds only in-frame ones; the method was immunoSEQ multiplex PCR. That table furnishes V, J and clone size, whereas the DNA furnished D and trimming. The data show more than 100,000 clones, around 77% seen once.

The TCR originated in a woman in her sixties in good health and CMV-seronegative. Sample: PBMCs. The chain has TRBV9 and TRBJ2-2, with D perhaps TRBD1 (7 bases). The CDR3 sequence is CASSSPGGQGGTGELFF. DNA of the CDR3: TGTGCCAGCAGCTCTCCAGGGGGGCAGGGAGGCACCGGGGAGCTGTTTTTT. The whole variable domain, remainder taken from reference TRBV9 and TRBJ2-2, is DSGVTQTPKHLITATGQRVTLRCSPRSGDLSVYWYQQSLDQGLQFLIQYYNGEERAKGNILERFSAQQFPDLHSELNLSSLELGDSALYFCASSSPGGQGGTGELFFGEGSRLTVL.